The sequence of this TCR beta chain was determined in a study of blood T cell repertoires in COVID-19. Study-wide context: Samples of COVID-19 (acute and convalescent) were obtained from the United States, Italy and Spain. Sample material is recorded as cDNA or gDNA derived from T cells, B-cell-depleted T cells, or PBMCs.

Per the original data handling: By means of reference gene primer amplification, nucleated cell counts were estimated. TCRdb keeps only in-frame clones here, not all; method: immunoSEQ multiplex PCR. The D gene and trimming were derived from the DNA, and the V and J assignments and clone size from that table. The repertoire holds around 260,000 clones, with around 89% as singletons. The CDR3 runs to 14 residues. Germline CDR1 reads ENHRY; CDR2 reads SYGVKD. The ends lost 10 bases at V and 6 bases at J; junction bases unmatched: 14. The origin of this receptor is a man aged 30 to 39 with acute or convalescent COVID-19. Sequenced: peripheral blood. J is TRBJ1-2 and V is TRBV10-3; TRBD1 matches at 7 bases. The CDR3 coding sequence is TGTGCCACCCGCGTTACAGGGGCTGTTGATGGCTACACCTTC. This gives the protein CATRVTGAVDGYTF.